A selection of T cell receptor beta chains follows, all from one sample in a study of blood T cell repertoires in COVID-19. Here immunoSEQ multiplex PCR was the method, and the copy in TCRdb shows in-frame clones only, minus some. Of about 350,000 clones in the sample, 87% are singletons; the top ten hold 2.5% to 3%. Sequencing was performed on PBMCs or T cells enriched from blood (not recorded which). The receptors stem from a woman younger than 45 who had recovered from COVID-19. CDR3s leave out the opening cysteine and the closing phenylalanine or tryptophan. Each record gives: D gene, J gene, V gene, CDR3 protein. D genes are given only for firm matches.

>TRBD2|TRBJ2-3|TRBV4-1
ASSRLTSGSPDTQY
>NA|TRBJ1-4|TRBV11-2
ASSPRLEDEKLF
>NA|TRBJ2-7|TRBV3-1/TRBV3-2
ASSQDGFYEQY
>NA|TRBJ2-7|TRBV5-8
ASSLWGGYEQY
>NA|TRBJ1-1|TRBV3-1/TRBV3-2
ASSQKGSMETEAF
>TRBD1|TRBJ1-2|TRBV28
ASSTSDRANYGYT
>NA|TRBJ2-1|TRBV19
ASSMYGSWNEQF
>TRBD2|TRBJ2-7|TRBV18
ASSPGGGPGEQY
>NA|TRBJ2-5|TRBV5-1
ASLPAPEETQY
>TRBD2|TRBJ2-3|TRBV5-1
ASNFPRSGRASFDTQY
>TRBD1|TRBJ1-1|TRBV27
ASSLQGALNTEAF
>TRBD1|TRBJ1-6|TRBV7-2
ASSLEYRGDSPLH
>NA|TRBJ2-7|TRBV21-1
ASSKRGQGSSYEQY
>NA|TRBJ2-1|TRBV3-1/TRBV3-2
ASSHVLHNEQF
>TRBD2|TRBJ2-3|TRBV5-1
ASSRLLAGVSDTQY
>NA|TRBJ1-1|TRBV19
ASSTRTENTEAF
>NA|TRBJ1-4|TRBV19
ASSRSLYEKLF
>NA|TRBJ2-7|TRBV6-2/TRBV6-3
ASSYLAGYYEQY
>TRBD2|TRBJ2-7|TRBV19
ASSIQSSGSYEQY
>TRBD1|TRBJ1-1|TRBV5-6
ASSRRGLITEAF
>NA|TRBJ2-2|TRBV2
ASARGGSNTGELF
>NA|TRBJ1-2|TRBV19
ASSIQGGVGYT
>TRBD1|TRBJ1-1|TRBV12-3/TRBV12-4
ASRPPGQLEAF
>NA|TRBJ1-4|TRBV4-2
ASSQGDDINEKLF
>NA|TRBJ1-1|TRBV5-1
ASSLQSEGTEAF
>NA|TRBJ2-1|TRBV6-4
ASSDSRAGSYNEQF
>NA|TRBJ1-5|TRBV18
ASSPSDSYSNQPQH
>NA|TRBJ1-6|TRBV18
ASPQRVFYNSPLH
>TRBD2|TRBJ2-2|TRBV5-4
ASSLHGRGAGELF
>TRBD1|TRBJ1-4|TRBV5-1
ASSEGTGDLEKLF
>NA|TRBJ2-5|TRBV5-1
ASSTTGRETQY
>NA|TRBJ1-2|TRBV5-6
ASSLWSRDYGYT
>TRBD2|TRBJ2-3|TRBV4-2
ASSQDLASGGGTDTQY
>NA|TRBJ2-7|TRBV3-1/TRBV3-2
ASSQGGVTIYEQY
>TRBD2|TRBJ2-1|TRBV2
ASSSSGGPAYNEQF
>NA|TRBJ1-1|TRBV19
ASRSAEGTEAF
>TRBD1|TRBJ1-4|TRBV11-2
ASSTPRTGVNEKLF
>NA|TRBJ1-1|TRBV7-9
ASSLVQEAF
>NA|TRBJ1-1|TRBV7-9
ASSLSVNTEAF
>TRBD2|TRBJ2-2|TRBV5-1
ASSLVRAGEGELF
>NA|TRBJ2-5|TRBV27
ASSPYAQTRETQY
>TRBD1|TRBJ1-1|TRBV6-5
ASEGADSGWTEAF
>NA|TRBJ1-3|TRBV19
ASSIDGEHTIY
>TRBD2|TRBJ2-3|TRBV28
ASSFASGRSTDTQY
>NA|TRBJ1-1|TRBV19
ASSIQNRALNTEAF
>TRBD2|TRBJ2-7|TRBV7-6
ASSYTSGGANEQY
>NA|TRBJ2-5|TRBV5-6
ASSLVREETQY
>TRBD1|TRBJ1-1|TRBV12-3/TRBV12-4
ASSLQRDREAF
>NA|TRBJ2-7|TRBV21-1
ASSKRQGGVPFQGLAGGYEQY